The 5 T cell receptor beta chains reported below all come from one sample, sequenced in a study of blood T cell repertoires in COVID-19. The protocol was immunoSEQ multiplex PCR, while the TCRdb copy is restricted to in-frame clones and leaves out a portion. The repertoire holds approximately 170,000 clones, roughly four fifths seen once, with roughly 20% in the top ten. Sequencing was performed on peripheral blood. These receptors were collected from a woman older than 75 with acute or convalescent COVID-19.

The V gene is TRBV6-2 or TRBV6-3, the J gene TRBJ1-4; weak D call: TRBD1 (6 bases). Germline V gives CDR1 MNHEY, CDR2 SVGEGT. The CDR3 extends over 16 amino acids. Trimming cost V 2 bases and J 5 bases, with 15 bases left between them. CDR3 nucleotide sequence: TGTGCCAGCAGTTACGTCACAGGGAACTTGAATGAAAAACTGTTTTTT. Protein product: CASSYVTGNLNEKLFF.

The V and J genes are TRBV5-1 and TRBJ2-7, with D unclear. Germline V gene lookup returns CDR1 SGHRS and CDR2 YFSETQ. Trimming left V 4 bases short and J 6 bases short, with 11 bases between. The CDR3 contains 12 residues. The CDR3 region has the DNA TGCGCCAGCAGCGAATCGAGTGCCGAGCAGTACTTC. Protein product: CASSESSAEQYF.

The rearrangement links TRBV9 to TRBJ2-7; 9 bases fit TRBD2. This CDR3 contains 13 residues. Germline V CDR1 and CDR2: SGDLS, YYNGEE. V was pared by 0 bases and J by 5 bases, with 0 bases of the junction left unmatched. CDR3 sequence: CASSVVAGDEQYF. CDR3 DNA: TGTGCCAGCAGCGTAGTAGCGGGGGACGAGCAGTACTTC.

This clone has only one observation. V and J are TRBV11-2 and TRBJ2-5; TRBD2 matches 13 bases. V trimming: 5 bases; J trimming: 4 bases; junction bases outside the gene matches: 4. Per the germline V gene, CDR1 is SGHAT and CDR2 is FQNNGV. The length of the CDR3 is 15 residues. CDR3 DNA: TGTGCCAGCAGCCCCGGACTAGCGGGAGTAGAGACCCAGTACTTC. This gives the protein CASSPGLAGVETQYF.

This chain connects TRBV11-2 to TRBJ2-7; maybe TRBD2 (6 bases). There are 17 residues in the CDR3. CDR1 SGHAT and CDR2 FQNNGV come from the germline V gene. Trimming cost V 3 bases and J 2 bases, with 20 bases left between them. CDR3 in amino acids: CASSLGGYSRTTYEQYF. CDR3 sequence (DNA): TGTGCCAGCAGCTTGGGAGGATATTCGCGGACAACCTACGAGCAGTACTTC.